This TCR beta chain was profiled in a study of T-cell memory formation after mild COVID-19. A single record per CDR3 protein comes from TCRdb applying MiXCR to the 5' RACE reads. Among roughly 250,000 distinct CDR3 sequences listed, around 15% were seen once. This clonotype was observed a handful of times. Sequencing was carried out using PBMCs or a T cell subset sorted from them (not recorded which). The receptor was derived from a man between 18 and 29 years old who had mild COVID-19 (a few samples of this study predate the infection). Cell type and time point are not known.

The CDR3 reads CASQASRGVDEQFF. The CDR3 DNA sequence: TGTGCCAGCCAGGCATCGAGGGGAGTGGATGAGCAGTTCTTC. The rearrangement uses TRBV14 and TRBJ2-1; D may correspond to TRBD1 or TRBD2 (5 bases each). The V end lost 8 bases, the J end lost 8 bases, and 19 bases lay between the germline ends. The CDR3 contains 14 residues. Germline loops: CDR1 SGHDN, CDR2 FVKESK.